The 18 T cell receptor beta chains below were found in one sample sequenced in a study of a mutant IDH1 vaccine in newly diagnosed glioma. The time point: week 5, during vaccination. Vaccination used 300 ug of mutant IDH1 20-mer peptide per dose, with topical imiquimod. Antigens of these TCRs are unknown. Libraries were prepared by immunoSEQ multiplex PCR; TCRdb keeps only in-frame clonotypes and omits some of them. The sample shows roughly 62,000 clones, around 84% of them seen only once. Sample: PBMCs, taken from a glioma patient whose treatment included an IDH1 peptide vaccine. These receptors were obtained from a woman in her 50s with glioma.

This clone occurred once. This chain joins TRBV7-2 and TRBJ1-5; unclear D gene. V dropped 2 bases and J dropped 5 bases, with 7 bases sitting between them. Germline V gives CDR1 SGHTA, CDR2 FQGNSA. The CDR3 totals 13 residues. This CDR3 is CASSLMVYQPQHF. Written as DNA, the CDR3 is TGTGCCAGCAGCTTAATGGTTTATCAGCCCCAGCATTTT. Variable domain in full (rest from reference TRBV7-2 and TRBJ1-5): GAGVSQSPSNKVTEKGKDVELRCDPISGHTALYWYRQSLGQGLEFLIYFQGNSAPDKSGLPSDRFSAERTGGSVSTLTIQRTQQEDSAVYLCASSLMVYQPQHFGDGTRLSIL.

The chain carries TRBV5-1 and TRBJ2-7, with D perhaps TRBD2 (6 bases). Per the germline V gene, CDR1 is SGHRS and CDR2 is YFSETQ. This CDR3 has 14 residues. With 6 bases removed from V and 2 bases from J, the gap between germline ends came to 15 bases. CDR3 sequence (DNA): TGCGCCAGCACCCCGGGGACTGGGACCTACGAGCAGTACTTC. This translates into CASTPGTGTYEQYF.

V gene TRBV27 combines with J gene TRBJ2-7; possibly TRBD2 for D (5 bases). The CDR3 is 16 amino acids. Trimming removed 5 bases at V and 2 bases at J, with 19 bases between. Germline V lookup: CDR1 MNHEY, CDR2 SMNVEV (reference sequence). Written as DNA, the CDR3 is TGTGCCAGCAGTCCTAGCAAGAGGGAAACGGCCTACGAGCAGTACTTC. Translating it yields CASSPSKRETAYEQYF.

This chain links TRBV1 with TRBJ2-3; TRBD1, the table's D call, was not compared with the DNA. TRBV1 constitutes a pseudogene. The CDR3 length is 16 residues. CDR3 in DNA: TGCACCAGCAGCGGACGGGACACCGCTAGCACAGATACGCAGTATTTT. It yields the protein CTSSGRDTASTDTQYF.

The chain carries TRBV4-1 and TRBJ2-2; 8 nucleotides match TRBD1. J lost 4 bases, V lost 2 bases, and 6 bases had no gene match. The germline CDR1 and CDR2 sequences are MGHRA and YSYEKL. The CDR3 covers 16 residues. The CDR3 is CASSQPDRGPTGELFF. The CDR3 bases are TGCGCCAGCAGCCAACCCGACAGGGGACCCACCGGGGAGCTGTTTTTT.

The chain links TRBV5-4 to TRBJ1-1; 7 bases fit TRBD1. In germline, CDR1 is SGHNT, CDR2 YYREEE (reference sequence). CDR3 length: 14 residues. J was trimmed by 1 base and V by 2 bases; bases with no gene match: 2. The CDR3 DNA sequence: TGTGCCAGCAGCTTTAGGGGGCCGAACACTGAAGCTTTCTTT. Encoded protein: CASSFRGPNTEAFF.

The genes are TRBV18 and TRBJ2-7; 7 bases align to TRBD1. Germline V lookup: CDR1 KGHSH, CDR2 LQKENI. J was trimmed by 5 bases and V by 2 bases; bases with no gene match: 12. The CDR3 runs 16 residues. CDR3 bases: TGTGCCAGCTCACCAACGGGCACAGGGGCTCGGCACGAGCAGTACTTC. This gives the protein CASSPTGTGARHEQYF.

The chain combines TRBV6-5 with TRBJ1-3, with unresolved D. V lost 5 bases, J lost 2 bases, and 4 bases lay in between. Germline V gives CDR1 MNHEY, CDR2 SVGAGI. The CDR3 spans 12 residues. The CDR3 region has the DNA TGTGCCAGCAGTACCCCTGGAAACACCATATATTTT. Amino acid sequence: CASSTPGNTIYF.

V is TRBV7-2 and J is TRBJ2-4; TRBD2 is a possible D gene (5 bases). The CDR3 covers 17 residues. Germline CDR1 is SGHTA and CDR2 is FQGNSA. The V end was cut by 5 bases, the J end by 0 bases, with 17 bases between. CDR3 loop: CASSEKVAHLAKNIQYF. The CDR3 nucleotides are TGTGCCAGCAGCGAAAAGGTAGCGCACCTAGCCAAAAACATTCAGTACTTC.

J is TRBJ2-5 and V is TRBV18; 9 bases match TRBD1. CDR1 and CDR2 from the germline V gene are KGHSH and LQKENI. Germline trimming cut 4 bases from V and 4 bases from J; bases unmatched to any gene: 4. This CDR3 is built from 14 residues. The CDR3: CASSRLTGGETQYF. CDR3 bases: TGTGCCAGCTCACGCCTGACAGGGGGAGAGACCCAGTACTTC.

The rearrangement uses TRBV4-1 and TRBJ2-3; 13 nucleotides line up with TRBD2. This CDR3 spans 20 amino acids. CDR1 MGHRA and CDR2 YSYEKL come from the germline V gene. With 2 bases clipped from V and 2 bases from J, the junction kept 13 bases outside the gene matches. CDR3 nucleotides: TGCGCCAGCAGCCAAAAGACTAGCGGGGGGCGCATCAGTTTCACAGATACGCAGTATTTT. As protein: CASSQKTSGGRISFTDTQYF.

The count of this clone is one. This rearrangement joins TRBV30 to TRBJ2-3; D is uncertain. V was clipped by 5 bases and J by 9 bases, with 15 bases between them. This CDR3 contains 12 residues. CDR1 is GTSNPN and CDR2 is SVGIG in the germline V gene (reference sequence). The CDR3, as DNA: TGTGCCTGGGAGGTGGGTCCTTCAACGCAGTATTTT. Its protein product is CAWEVGPSTQYF.

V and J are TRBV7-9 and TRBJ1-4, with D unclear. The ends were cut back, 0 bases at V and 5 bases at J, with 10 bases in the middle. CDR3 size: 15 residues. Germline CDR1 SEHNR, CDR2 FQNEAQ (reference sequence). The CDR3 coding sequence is TGTGCCAGCAGCTTAGCGGACCCGAGAAATGAAAAACTGTTTTTT. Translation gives CASSLADPRNEKLFF.

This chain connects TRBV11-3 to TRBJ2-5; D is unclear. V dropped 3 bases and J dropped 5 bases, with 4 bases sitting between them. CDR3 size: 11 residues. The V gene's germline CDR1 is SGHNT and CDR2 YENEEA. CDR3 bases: TGTGCCAGCAGCTTGGAGGAGACCCAGTACTTC. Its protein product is CASSLEETQYF.

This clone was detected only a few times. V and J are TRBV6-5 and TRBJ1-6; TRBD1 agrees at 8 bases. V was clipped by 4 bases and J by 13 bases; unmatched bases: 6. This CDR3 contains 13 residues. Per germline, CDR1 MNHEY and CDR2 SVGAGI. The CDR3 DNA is TGTGCCAGCAGTTCAGGGGGCGGCTCCCCCCTCCACTTT. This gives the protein CASSSGGGSPLHF.

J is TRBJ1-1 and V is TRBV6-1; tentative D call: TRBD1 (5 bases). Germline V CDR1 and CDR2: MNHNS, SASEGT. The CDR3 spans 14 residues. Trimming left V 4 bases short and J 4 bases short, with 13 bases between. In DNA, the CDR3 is TGTGCCAGCAGTGTCATGGGGCCCCCCACTGAAGCTTTCTTT. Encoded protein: CASSVMGPPTEAFF.

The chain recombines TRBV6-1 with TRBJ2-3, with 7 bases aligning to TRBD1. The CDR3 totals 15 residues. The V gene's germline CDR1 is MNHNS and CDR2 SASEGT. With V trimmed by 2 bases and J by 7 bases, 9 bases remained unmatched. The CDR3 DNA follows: TGTGCCAGCAGTGAATTAGGACAGGTTCGAAATACGCAGTATTTT. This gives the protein CASSELGQVRNTQYF.

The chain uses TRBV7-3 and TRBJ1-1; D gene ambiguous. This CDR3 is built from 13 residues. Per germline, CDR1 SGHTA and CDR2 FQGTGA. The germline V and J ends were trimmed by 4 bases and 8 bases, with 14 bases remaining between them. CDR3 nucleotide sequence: TGTGCCAGCAGCTCGCCTGGAAAGGTGGAAGCTTTCTTT. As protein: CASSSPGKVEAFF.